A single sample is the source of the 22 T cell receptor beta chains below, sequenced in a study of identical twins. TCRdb re-called the 5' RACE reads with MiXCR, one entry per CDR3 protein. In the table there are some 500,000 distinct CDR3 sequences, nearly 10% of which are singletons. The data also belong to a second study, concerning yellow fever vaccine responses in identical twins.

The sample consisted of PBMCs. The source is a woman aged 18-29 years in good health.

The count of this clonotype is one. The J gene is TRBJ2-5, the V gene TRBV29-1; D uncertain. The CDR3 consists of 10 residues. V lost 0 bases to trimming and J lost 8 bases, with 4 bases between them. Looked up from germline, CDR1 is SQVTM and CDR2 is ANQGSEA. The CDR3 here is CSVEEITQYF. The CDR3 DNA sequence: TGCAGCGTTGAAGAGATTACCCAGTACTTC.

This clonotype has a handful of counts. The chain couples TRBV10-1 to TRBJ2-1; D unresolved. Germline assignment: CDR1 WNHNN and CDR2 SYGVQD (reference sequence). With 3 bases removed from V and 8 bases from J, the gap between germline ends came to 5 bases. There are 11 residues in the CDR3. CDR3 protein: CASSDGYEQFF. As DNA, the CDR3 is TGCGCCAGCAGTGATGGGTATGAGCAGTTCTTC.

The chain joins TRBV9 to TRBJ2-7; D possibly matches TRBD1 or TRBD2 (6 bases each). The CDR3 extends over 17 amino acids. The V end was cut by 0 bases, the J end by 4 bases, with 20 bases between. Germline V lookup: CDR1 SGDLS, CDR2 YYNGEE. The CDR3 sequence: CASSVGASGAPPYEQYF. CDR3 nucleotides: TGTGCCAGCAGCGTAGGAGCCTCGGGGGCCCCCCCTTACGAGCAGTACTTC.

This clonotype was recorded many times. The chain recombines TRBV4-1 with TRBJ2-5; the D gene is possibly TRBD2 (6 bases). In germline, CDR1 is MGHRA, CDR2 YSYEKL. This CDR3 has 12 amino acids. The germline V and J ends were trimmed by 8 bases and 7 bases, with 14 bases remaining between them. The CDR3 coding sequence is TGCGCCAGCGGGACTTCGGTTGGGACCCAGTACTTC. Amino acids: CASGTSVGTQYF.

This chain joins TRBV6-2 or TRBV6-3 and TRBJ1-1; D gene unclear. Deletions cut 8 bases from V and 7 bases from J, with 17 bases between. Germline loops: CDR1 MNHEY, CDR2 SVGEGT. The CDR3 is made up of 13 amino acids. The CDR3 DNA follows: TGTGCCAGCGCCAGGCCAGTATACCATGAAGCTTTCTTT. Translating gives CASARPVYHEAFF.

The V call is TRBV29-1, the J call TRBJ2-5; 12 positions agree with TRBD2. Germline lookup yields CDR1 SQVTM and CDR2 ANQGSEA. With V trimmed by 8 bases and J by 1 base, 5 bases remained unmatched. The CDR3 spans 14 residues. CDR3: CSIRTSGAQETQYF. In DNA form, the CDR3 reads TGCAGCATCCGGACTAGCGGGGCCCAAGAGACCCAGTACTTC.

This clonotype was seen at least ten times. This chain joins TRBV7-9 and TRBJ2-7; possible D gene TRBD2, 6 bases. This CDR3 is 13 amino acids long. Trimming stripped 5 bases from V and 0 bases from J, with 8 bases between. CDR1 SEHNR and CDR2 FQNEAQ come from the germline V gene (reference sequence). Here the CDR3 reads CASSRLGSYEQYF. The CDR3 bases are TGTGCCAGCAGCCGACTAGGCTCCTACGAGCAGTACTTC.

The rearrangement joins TRBV5-1 to TRBJ2-7; no reliable D call. The CDR3 is 14 residues long. Germline V gives CDR1 SGHRS, CDR2 YFSETQ. V dropped 1 base and J dropped 7 bases, with 15 bases sitting between them. This chain's CDR3 is CASSLRVLPGEQYF. The CDR3 DNA follows: TGCGCCAGCAGCTTGAGGGTGCTACCTGGGGAGCAGTACTTC.

This clonotype appeared a few times. This chain links TRBV7-2 with TRBJ2-2, with 9 bases lining up with TRBD2. V lost 5 bases, J lost 6 bases, and 10 bases stayed unmatched. Germline CDR1 is SGHTA and CDR2 is FQGNSA. CDR3 size: 16 residues. The CDR3 bases are TGTGCCAGCAGCAACTTAGCGGGAGAGACCCCCGGGGAGCTGTTTTTT. Its protein is CASSNLAGETPGELFF.

The chain has TRBV21-1 and TRBJ2-7; the table's TRBD2 call for D was not verified on the DNA. TRBV21-1 is tagged as a pseudogene. The CDR3 is 17 amino acids. The CDR3 DNA reads TGTGCCAGCAGCAAAGATCCGGCTAGCGGGTTACCCTACGAGCAGTACTTC. Translation: CASSKDPASGLPYEQYF.

This clonotype was observed at least ten times. The chain is built from TRBV14 and TRBJ2-7, with D uncertain. V was clipped by 1 base and J by 6 bases, with 4 bases between them. In germline, CDR1 is SGHDN, CDR2 FVKESK. The CDR3 is 11 amino acids. CDR3 loop: CASSQAVEQYF. In nucleotides, the CDR3 is TGTGCCAGCAGCCAAGCGGTCGAGCAGTACTTC.

This chain connects TRBV27 to TRBJ2-2; no firm D call. The V end was cut by 7 bases, the J end by 4 bases, with 7 bases between. The CDR3 loop spans 12 amino acids. Germline CDR1 is MNHEY and CDR2 is SMNVEV (reference sequence). The DNA for the CDR3 is TGTGCCAGCATGAAGAGCACCGGGGAGCTGTTTTTT. Translation gives CASMKSTGELFF.

V usage is TRBV6-2 or TRBV6-3 and J usage is TRBJ2-7; 8 nucleotides line up with TRBD1. Germline V gene sequence: CDR1 MNHEY, CDR2 SVGEGT. This CDR3 is built from 14 residues. Germline trimming cut 4 bases from V and 4 bases from J; bases unmatched to any gene: 6. CDR3 in DNA: TGTGCCAGCAGTTGGGACAGGCGCCGGTACGAGCAGTACTTC. It codes for CASSWDRRRYEQYF.

This clonotype was recorded a few times. At one end, the junction sequence differs from germline, possibly due to a read error. This rearrangement joins TRBV24-1 to TRBJ2-7, with TRBD1 matching over 7 bases. The CDR3 runs 12 residues. Germline V gives CDR1 KGHDR, CDR2 SFDVKD. DNA of the CDR3: TGTGCCACCAGTGACACCGGGACAGAGTTCCACTTC. Protein: CATSDTGTEFHF.

This clonotype appeared many times. V is TRBV25-1 and J is TRBJ2-7; 9 bases align to TRBD1. The V gene end was trimmed by 8 bases and the J gene end by 4 bases; junction bases not matched to a gene: 9. This CDR3 region has 14 residues. The V gene's germline CDR1 is MGHDK and CDR2 SYGVNS. CDR3 DNA: TGTGCCAGCTATTTAACGGACAGGGGATACGAGCAGTACTTC. It yields the protein CASYLTDRGYEQYF.

This chain joins TRBV28 and TRBJ2-1, with a weak D call TRBD1 (6 bases). The CDR3 spans 15 residues. V lost 4 bases and J 10 bases, leaving 20 bases between the germline ends. Per germline, CDR1 MDHEN and CDR2 SYDVKM. The CDR3 reads CASSSYKTGFREQFF. The CDR3, as DNA: TGTGCCAGCAGTTCATATAAAACAGGGTTTCGGGAGCAGTTCTTC.

The V and J genes are TRBV20-1 and TRBJ2-3; D not certain. Trimming stripped 3 bases from V and 10 bases from J, with 14 bases between. Looked up from germline, CDR1 is DFQATT and CDR2 is SNEGSKA (reference sequence). The length of the CDR3 is 12 residues. The DNA for the CDR3 is TGCAGTGCTAGCCTACCCCCTTATCCGCAGTATTTT. This translates into CSASLPPYPQYF.

Ten or more counts support this clonotype. This chain uses TRBV3-1 with TRBJ2-5; D unclear. Germline lookup yields CDR1 LGHDT and CDR2 YNNKEL (reference sequence). V was pared by 0 bases and J by 1 base, with 9 bases between. The CDR3 runs to 15 residues. The CDR3 DNA reads TGTGCCAGCAGCCAAGATACTACGGGCCAAGAGACCCAGTACTTC. Amino acid sequence: CASSQDTTGQETQYF.

This clonotype turned up a few times. V gene TRBV7-2 combines with J gene TRBJ2-3, with 12 positions matching TRBD2. CDR1 SGHTA and CDR2 FQGNSA come from the germline V gene. This CDR3 is built from 17 residues. Trimming cost V 1 base and J 6 bases; bases outside gene matches: 8. Here the CDR3 reads CASSLVASGRVGDTQYF. CDR3 bases: TGTGCCAGCAGCTTAGTAGCTAGCGGGAGGGTAGGTGATACGCAGTATTTT.

This chain links TRBV19 with TRBJ2-2; D might be TRBD1 (5 bases). Trimming took off 7 bases at V and 5 bases at J, with 17 bases between the two ends. The CDR3 is 15 residues long. Germline-derived CDR1 and CDR2 are LNHDA and SQIVND (reference sequence). Here the CDR3 reads CASNPRTAGTGELFF. The CDR3 nucleotides are TGTGCCAGTAATCCTAGGACGGCAGGGACCGGGGAGCTGTTTTTT.

The CDR3 sequence: CASSRRGGADNEQFF. In nucleotides, the CDR3 is TGTGCCAGCAGCCGTCGGGGAGGCGCGGACAATGAGCAGTTCTTC. The chain couples TRBV7-9 to TRBJ2-1, with D possibly being TRBD2 (6 bases). Between the trimmed V and J ends, which lost 5 bases and 5 bases, there was a span of 16 bases. Germline loops: CDR1 SEHNR, CDR2 FQNEAQ (reference sequence). This CDR3 contains 15 residues.

This chain uses TRBV6-2 or TRBV6-3 with TRBJ2-7, with 9 bases fitting TRBD1. Per germline, CDR1 MNHEY and CDR2 SVGEGT. CDR3 length: 15 residues. V dropped 9 bases and J dropped 0; count of bases not matched to a gene: 9. DNA for the CDR3: TGTGCCAGTAGAACAGGGGGCATCAGCTCCTACGAGCAGTACTTC. Amino acids: CASRTGGISSYEQYF.